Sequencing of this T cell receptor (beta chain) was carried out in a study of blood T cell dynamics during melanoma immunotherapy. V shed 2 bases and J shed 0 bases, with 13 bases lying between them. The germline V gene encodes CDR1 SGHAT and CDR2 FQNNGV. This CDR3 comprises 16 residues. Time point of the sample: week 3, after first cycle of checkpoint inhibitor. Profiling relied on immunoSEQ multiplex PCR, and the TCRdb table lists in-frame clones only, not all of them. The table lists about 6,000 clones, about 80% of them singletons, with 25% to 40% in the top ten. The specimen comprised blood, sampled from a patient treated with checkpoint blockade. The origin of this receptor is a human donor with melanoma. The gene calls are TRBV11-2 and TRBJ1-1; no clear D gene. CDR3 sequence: CASSLKQSRMNTEAFF. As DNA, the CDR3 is TGTGCCAGCAGCTTAAAGCAGAGCCGAATGAACACTGAAGCTTTCTTT.